Here is one TCR beta chain with its context. Its antigen is currently unknown. The germline V and J ends were trimmed by 2 bases and 0 bases, with 11 bases remaining between them. The germline gives CDR1 MNHNY, CDR2 SVGAGI (reference sequence). This CDR3 is 16 amino acids long. The time point here: pretreatment peripheral blood. Spiking each PCR with synthetic TCR analog templates was performed. Using immunoSEQ multiplex PCR, the repertoire was profiled, and TCRdb retains in-frame clones only, with some absent. The data contain tens of thousands of clones, roughly 89% of them seen just once; the ten biggest clones take up around 1.5%. The entry originates in a study of PD-L1 blockade in urothelial cancer. Study at large: Samples came from 3 weeks, at the second dose, and 6 weeks into treatment. The median T cell count in blood samples was around 150,000. Study findings and constraints: In blood sampled pretreatment, TCR clonality below the median predicted better survival.

The source was PBMCs, collected around atezolizumab (anti-PD-L1) treatment. The clonotype comes from a man in his sixties with urothelial cancer. V usage is TRBV6-6 and J usage is TRBJ1-5; D ambiguous. This CDR3 reads CASSYRELGSNQPQHF. The CDR3 DNA is TGTGCCAGCAGTTACCGGGAATTGGGTAGCAATCAGCCCCAGCATTTT.